A single T cell receptor beta chain is shown here with its context. Its antigen remains unidentified. These data are taken from a study of early T cells in non-severe SARS-CoV-2 infection. Study overall: Chains stayed unpaired after sequencing of bulk RNA from unsorted whole blood. The study's findings and limits: A preference for anti-spike CD8 responses marked VDJdb matching, which missed private and CD4 specificities.

There are 14 residues in the CDR3. In germline, CDR1 is ENHRY, CDR2 SYGVKD. V gave up 10 bases and J gave up 2 bases, with 17 bases separating them. As part of library construction, unique molecular identifiers were attached to individual cDNA molecules. MiXCR was run by TCRdb on the 5' RACE reads, yielding one entry per CDR3 protein. Among around 61,000 distinct CDR3 sequences listed, about a tenth were seen once. The source is an adult who was a healthcare worker with PCR-confirmed SARS-CoV-2 infection or an uninfected control (not recorded which). Sequences were obtained from whole blood. V is TRBV10-3 and J is TRBJ1-2; no firm D call. This CDR3 reads CATRSPGSNYGYTF. For the CDR3, the DNA is TGTGCCACCAGGTCCCCCGGGTCCAACTATGGCTACACCTTC.